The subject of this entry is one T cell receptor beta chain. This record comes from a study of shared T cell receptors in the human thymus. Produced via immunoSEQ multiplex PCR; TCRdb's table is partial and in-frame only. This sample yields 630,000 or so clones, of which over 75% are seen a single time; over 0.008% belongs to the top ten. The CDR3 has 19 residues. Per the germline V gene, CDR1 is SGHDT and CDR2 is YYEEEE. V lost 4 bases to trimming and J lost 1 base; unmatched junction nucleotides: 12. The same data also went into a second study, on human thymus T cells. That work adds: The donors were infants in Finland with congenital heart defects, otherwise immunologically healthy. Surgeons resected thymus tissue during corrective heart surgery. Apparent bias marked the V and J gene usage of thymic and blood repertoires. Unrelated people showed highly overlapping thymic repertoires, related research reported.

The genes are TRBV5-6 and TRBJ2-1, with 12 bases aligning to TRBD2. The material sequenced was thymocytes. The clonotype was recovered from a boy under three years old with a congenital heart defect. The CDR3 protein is CASSPSSSGGAGSYNEQFF. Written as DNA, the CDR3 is TGTGCCAGCAGCCCTAGTTCTAGCGGGGGGGCCGGGTCCTACAATGAGCAGTTCTTC.